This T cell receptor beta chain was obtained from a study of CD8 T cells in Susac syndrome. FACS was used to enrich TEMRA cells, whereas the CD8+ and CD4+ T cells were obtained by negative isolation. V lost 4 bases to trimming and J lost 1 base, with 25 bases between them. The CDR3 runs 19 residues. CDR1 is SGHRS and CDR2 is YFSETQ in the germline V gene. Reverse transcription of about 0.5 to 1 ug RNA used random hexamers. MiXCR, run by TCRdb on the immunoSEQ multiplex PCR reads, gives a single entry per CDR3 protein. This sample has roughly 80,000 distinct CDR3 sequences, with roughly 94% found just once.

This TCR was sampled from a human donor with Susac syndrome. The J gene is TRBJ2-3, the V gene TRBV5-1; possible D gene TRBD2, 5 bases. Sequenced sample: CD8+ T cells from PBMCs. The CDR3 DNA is TGCGCCAGCAGCGACGCGGATCCTAGTTCGGGGTACGGCACAGATACGCAGTATTTT. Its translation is CASSDADPSSGYGTDTQYF.